A single sample is the source of the 11 T cell receptor beta chains below, sequenced in a study of T cells in Graves' hyperthyroidism and ophthalmopathy. The TCR beta CDR3 regions underwent amplification using RNA transcripts as the source. In the first-round RT-PCR of the TCR CDR3, the HTBI primer set was used. From the multiplex PCR reads, TCRdb called clonotypes with MiXCR, one entry per CDR3 protein. The sample yields around 520,000 distinct CDR3 sequences, 14% seen once. The sample taken for sequencing was blood. The source is a woman aged 40 to 50 with Graves' hyperthyroidism.

This clonotype was counted many times. V is TRBV28 and J is TRBJ1-1, with 7 bases aligning to TRBD1. Germline V gene data show CDR1 as MDHEN and CDR2 as SYDVKM. The CDR3 is 15 residues long. With 6 bases clipped from V and 9 bases from J, the junction kept 16 bases outside the gene matches. The CDR3 spells CASSLGTAELGKAFF. The CDR3 nucleotides are TGTGCCAGCAGCCTAGGGACAGCAGAACTTGGGAAAGCTTTCTTT.

The rearrangement joins TRBV3-1 to TRBJ1-2, with unresolved D. Trimming removed 1 base from V and 8 bases from J, with 11 bases in between. The length of the CDR3 is 13 residues. CDR1 LGHDT and CDR2 YNNKEL come from the germline V gene (reference sequence). The CDR3 region has the DNA TGTGCCAGCAGCCAAGGAGCGAGGTTAGGCTACACCTTC. It codes for CASSQGARLGYTF.

The chain has TRBV3-1 and TRBJ1-3; D is unresolved. Trimming stripped 0 bases from V and 0 bases from J, with 6 bases between. Germline loops: CDR1 LGHDT, CDR2 YNNKEL (reference sequence). The CDR3 is 15 residues long. The CDR3 nucleotides are TGTGCCAGCAGCCAAGAAGTCCACTCTGGAAACACCATATATTTT. It encodes CASSQEVHSGNTIYF.

This clonotype was observed at least ten times. The chain employs TRBV7-9 and TRBJ1-2; D is uncertain. This CDR3 has 14 amino acids. Germline V gene lookup returns CDR1 SEHNR and CDR2 FQNEAQ (reference sequence). V lost 4 bases to trimming and J lost 7 bases, with 16 bases between them. The CDR3 reads CASSYSGGSSGYTF. The CDR3 bases are TGTGCCAGCAGCTACTCCGGAGGGTCGAGTGGCTACACCTTC.

This clonotype was observed at least ten times. This chain uses TRBV9 with TRBJ2-5; possible D gene TRBD2, 6 bases. The germline CDR1 and CDR2 sequences are SGDLS and YYNGEE. V was trimmed by 0 bases and J by 2 bases, leaving 14 bases between them. This CDR3 spans 16 amino acids. CDR3 nucleotides: TGTGCCAGCAGCGTAGCCGGGACTTGGAGGCAAGAGACCCAGTACTTC. Protein product: CASSVAGTWRQETQYF.

This clonotype was seen repeatedly, ten times or more. J is TRBJ1-1 and V is TRBV5-1, with a tentative D call TRBD1 (6 bases). Germline V lookup: CDR1 SGHRS, CDR2 YFSETQ. The CDR3 extends over 14 amino acids. V was pared by 7 bases and J by 1 base, with 14 bases between. The CDR3: CASGPAGENTEAFF. CDR3 bases: TGCGCCAGCGGCCCAGCAGGGGAGAACACTGAAGCTTTCTTT.

This clonotype was recorded many times. The rearrangement links TRBV20-1 to TRBJ2-5; D is possibly TRBD1 (7 bases). Germline V gives CDR1 DFQATT, CDR2 SNEGSKA (reference sequence). V was pared by 3 bases and J by 1 base, with 21 bases between. This CDR3 contains 17 residues. The chain's CDR3 is CSARAPTGRWGQETQYF. DNA for the CDR3: TGCAGTGCTAGGGCCCCGACAGGGAGGTGGGGCCAAGAGACCCAGTACTTC.

In this sample, this clonotype turned up many times. The genes are TRBV28 and TRBJ1-2; 10 nucleotides match TRBD1. Losses at the gene ends were 6 bases for V and 3 bases for J; bases not matched to a gene: 10. The CDR3 loop spans 16 amino acids. Germline lookup yields CDR1 MDHEN and CDR2 SYDVKM. The CDR3 nucleotides read TGTGCCAGCAGCCTACTTACCGGGACAGGGGACTATGGCTACACCTTC. It encodes CASSLLTGTGDYGYTF.

This clonotype has ten or more counts. V and J are TRBV2 and TRBJ2-5; TRBD2 matches at 13 bases. CDR1 and CDR2 from the germline V gene are SNHLY and FYNNEI. This CDR3 comprises 18 residues. The junction had 14 bases not matched to a gene; V was cut back by 6 bases and J by 4 bases. The CDR3 sequence is CASSRDRTLAGGGETQYF. The CDR3 bases are TGTGCCAGCAGCCGGGACAGGACACTAGCGGGAGGGGGAGAGACCCAGTACTTC.

This clonotype came up many times. V gene TRBV5-1 combines with J gene TRBJ2-6; D is unresolved. Germline CDR1 SGHRS, CDR2 YFSETQ. Deletions cut 0 bases from V and 0 bases from J, with 7 bases between. The CDR3 has 16 residues. The DNA for the CDR3 is TGCGCCAGCAGCTTGGGGCAAGCCTCTGGGGCCAACGTCCTGACTTTC. Translating gives CASSLGQASGANVLTF.

This clonotype was detected only a few times. The V gene is TRBV12-3 or TRBV12-4, the J gene TRBJ2-6, with TRBD2 as a possible D gene (5 bases). The V gene lost 5 bases and the J gene lost 4 bases, with 12 bases spanning the gap. The CDR3 is 15 amino acids. Written as DNA, the CDR3 is TGTGCCAGCAGTCTGATCTCGGGAGGGGCCAACGTCCTGACTTTC. Protein product: CASSLISGGANVLTF.